The 22 T cell receptor beta chains given below trace back to one sample, sequenced in a study of blood T cell repertoires in COVID-19. Here immunoSEQ multiplex PCR was the method, and the copy in TCRdb shows in-frame clones only, minus some. Here the sample spans about 270,000 clones, around 86% being singletons. Material: peripheral blood. The receptors were gathered from an older woman with active or convalescent COVID-19.

The chain joins TRBV4-3 to TRBJ2-7; the D gene is possibly TRBD1 (6 bases). Germline-derived CDR1 and CDR2 are LGHNA and YSLEER. V lost 0 bases and J lost 0, with 12 bases in between. The CDR3 spans 16 residues. In DNA, the CDR3 is TGCGCCAGCAGCCAAGAGGTCAGGGGCTACTCCTACGAGCAGTACTTC. Protein: CASSQEVRGYSYEQYF.

The chain is built from TRBV27 and TRBJ1-1; D may be TRBD1 (5 bases). Germline V gives CDR1 MNHEY, CDR2 SMNVEV (reference sequence). V gave up 5 bases and J gave up 4 bases, with 11 bases separating them. This CDR3 is 13 amino acids long. The CDR3 DNA sequence: TGTGCCAGCAGTAGATGGGGGGGCACTGAAGCTTTCTTT. It specifies CASSRWGGTEAFF.

The rearrangement uses TRBV18 and TRBJ2-7; D remains ambiguous. Germline CDR1 KGHSH, CDR2 LQKENI. The CDR3 loop spans 13 amino acids. Trimming took off 4 bases at V and 3 bases at J, with 10 bases between the two ends. CDR3 in DNA: TGTGCCAGCTCACTCGCGGCCTACTACGAGCAGTACTTC. Amino acid sequence: CASSLAAYYEQYF.

Only a few counts were recorded for this clone. The rearrangement links TRBV6-5 to TRBJ2-1, with 10 bases that match TRBD1. Germline CDR1 and CDR2: MNHEY and SVGAGI. V was pared by 6 bases and J by 7 bases, with 9 bases of the junction left unmatched. CDR3 size: 15 residues. The CDR3 here is CASRPPWTGGNEQFF. CDR3 nucleotides: TGTGCCAGCAGACCCCCTTGGACAGGGGGGAATGAGCAGTTCTTC.

CDR3 sequence: CASKAVGDSPLHF. DNA of the CDR3: TGTGCCAGCAAGGCAGTAGGGGATTCACCCCTCCACTTT. V and J are TRBV2 and TRBJ1-6; perhaps TRBD1 as D (5 bases). The CDR3 totals 13 residues. Germline V gene sequence: CDR1 SNHLY, CDR2 FYNNEI. Trimming cost V 7 bases and J 8 bases, with 12 bases left between them.

The chain carries TRBV19 and TRBJ1-5; TRBD1 is a possible D gene (6 bases). Trimming took 3 bases from V and 4 from J, leaving 13 bases between them. This CDR3 is built from 15 residues. Germline V gene data show CDR1 as LNHDA and CDR2 as SQIVND (reference sequence). The CDR3 here is CASSISGQTNQPQHF. The CDR3 DNA is TGTGCCAGTAGTATCTCCGGACAGACAAATCAGCCCCAGCATTTT.

The gene calls are TRBV7-9 and TRBJ2-2; possible D gene TRBD1, 5 bases. The CDR3 has 15 residues. Germline CDR1 reads SEHNR; CDR2 reads FQNEAQ (reference sequence). V was cut by 1 base and J by 4 bases, with 10 bases left in between. The CDR3 nucleotides read TGTGCCAGCAGCTTAGAGGGGCTAGTCACCGGGGAGCTGTTTTTT. Translating gives CASSLEGLVTGELFF.

In DNA, the CDR3 is TGTGCCAGTAGTATAGAGGCTGGGGGCTGGACGGGTGACTATGGCTACACCTTC. As protein: CASSIEAGGWTGDYGYTF. The chain joins TRBV19 to TRBJ1-2; D perhaps matches TRBD1 (6 bases). CDR1 and CDR2 from the germline V gene are LNHDA and SQIVND (reference sequence). Trimming left V 0 bases short and J 3 bases short, with 20 bases between. The CDR3 sequence is 18 residues long.

The J gene is TRBJ2-5, the V gene TRBV7-2; 8 positions match TRBD1. The CDR3 is 15 residues long. J was trimmed by 5 bases and V by 5 bases; bases with no gene match: 10. CDR1 and CDR2 from the germline V gene are SGHTA and FQGNSA. The DNA of the CDR3 is TGTGCCAGCAGCCCTTGGTCGGACAGGGCGGAGACCCAGTACTTC. Translation: CASSPWSDRAETQYF.

This clone has just one count. This rearrangement joins TRBV6-5 to TRBJ1-1; D not certain. This CDR3 is built from 14 residues. Trimming removed 7 bases from V and 1 base from J, with 13 bases in between. Germline values: CDR1 MNHEY, CDR2 SVGAGI. CDR3 in amino acids: CASKYSRRNTEAFF. The DNA for the CDR3 is TGTGCCAGCAAATATTCGCGGAGGAACACTGAAGCTTTCTTT.

This sequence joins TRBV7-2 and TRBJ1-1; tentatively, D is TRBD1 (5 bases). Germline CDR1 reads SGHTA; CDR2 reads FQGNSA. Trimming took off 5 bases at V and 5 bases at J, with 15 bases between the two ends. This CDR3 has 14 residues. The CDR3 loop is CASSLQGGETEAFF. The DNA of the CDR3 is TGTGCCAGCAGCCTTCAGGGTGGTGAGACTGAAGCTTTCTTT.

This chain uses TRBV9 with TRBJ1-2, with D uncertain. The germline V and J ends were trimmed by 2 bases and 6 bases, with 11 bases remaining between them. The CDR3 has 13 amino acids. Germline CDR1 SGDLS, CDR2 YYNGEE. The CDR3 DNA is TGTGCCAGCAGCGTCGCCCGGGAGGATGGCTACACCTTC. Its translation is CASSVAREDGYTF.

V usage is TRBV3-1 (or the pseudogene TRBV3-2) and J usage is TRBJ1-3; D unresolved. In germline, CDR1 is LGHDT, CDR2 YNNKEL (reference sequence). V lost 1 base and J 2 bases, leaving 6 bases between the germline ends. CDR3 length: 14 residues. CDR3 loop: CASSQVRTGNTIYF. DNA for the CDR3: TGTGCCAGCAGCCAAGTGAGGACTGGAAACACCATATATTTT.

V gene TRBV10-3 combines with J gene TRBJ1-3; 8 bases match TRBD1. The germline gives CDR1 ENHRY, CDR2 SYGVKD. The CDR3 sequence is 16 residues long. The ends lost 6 bases at V and 4 bases at J; junction bases unmatched: 11. CDR3 nucleotides: TGTGCCATCAGAGGAGTTTCGACAGGGGCCGGAAACACCATATATTTT. Protein sequence: CAIRGVSTGAGNTIYF.

The DNA of the CDR3 is TGTGCCAGCAGCCCCCAGACAGGGACGAACACTGAAGCTTTCTTT. It specifies CASSPQTGTNTEAFF. V and J are TRBV7-3 and TRBJ1-1, with TRBD1 identical over 7 bases. J lost 1 base, V lost 5 bases, and 7 bases had no gene match. This CDR3 is built from 15 residues. Germline values: CDR1 SGHTA, CDR2 FQGTGA.

This clone was counted a few times. The chain recombines TRBV7-8 with TRBJ2-3; weak D call: TRBD1 (6 bases). The germline gives CDR1 SGHVS, CDR2 FQNEAQ. The V gene lost 5 bases and the J gene lost 7 bases, with 22 bases spanning the gap. The CDR3 runs 16 residues. CDR3 in DNA: TGTGCCAGCAGCCAGAACAGGGAATTGATTACAAATACGCAGTATTTT. The encoded protein is CASSQNRELITNTQYF.

The rearrangement links TRBV27 to TRBJ1-1; the D gene is possibly TRBD1 (6 bases). Trimming shortened V by 6 bases and J by 4 bases, and 18 bases separated the two germline ends. The CDR3 has 15 residues. Germline V gene sequence: CDR1 MNHEY, CDR2 SMNVEV (reference sequence). CDR3 coding DNA: TGTGCCAGCAGGGCGGCGTTGGGGGCGGCCACTGAAGCTTTCTTT. Amino acids: CASRAALGAATEAFF.

Note on this clone: Other DNA sequences in this sample translate to the same CDR3. J is TRBJ1-3 and V is TRBV6-5; D is unresolved. Trimming left V 5 bases short and J 4 bases short, with 3 bases between. The germline V gene encodes CDR1 MNHEY and CDR2 SVGAGI. This CDR3 contains 11 residues. CDR3 coding DNA: TGTGCCAGCAGTCAGGGAAACACCATATATTTT. Translation: CASSQGNTIYF.

This clone was seen just once. The chain employs TRBV6-5 and TRBJ1-2, with 9 bases matching TRBD1. The germline V gene has CDR1 MNHEY and CDR2 SVGAGI. The CDR3 extends over 15 amino acids. V dropped 2 bases and J dropped 4; count of bases not matched to a gene: 5. The CDR3 reads CASSYEGQGTYGYTF. In DNA form, the CDR3 reads TGTGCCAGCAGTTACGAAGGACAGGGGACCTATGGCTACACCTTC.

The J gene is TRBJ1-2, the V gene TRBV6-1; D ambiguous. Germline loops: CDR1 MNHNS, CDR2 SASEGT. Trimming stripped 2 bases from V and 2 bases from J, with 6 bases between. This CDR3 is built from 13 residues. The CDR3 DNA follows: TGTGCCAGCAGTGAAACACCAAACTATGGCTACACCTTC. This translates into CASSETPNYGYTF.

The rearrangement joins TRBV6-6 to TRBJ2-2; 8 bases agree with TRBD2. The CDR3 totals 14 residues. Losses at the gene ends were 6 bases for V and 5 bases for J; bases not matched to a gene: 5. The germline CDR1 and CDR2 sequences are MNHNY and SVGAGI (reference sequence). Here the CDR3 DNA reads TGTGCCAGCAGCCTGACGGGGGGGACCGGGGAGCTGTTTTTT. Protein sequence: CASSLTGGTGELFF.

A few counts support this clone. V usage is TRBV29-1 and J usage is TRBJ2-3; TRBD2 is a possible D gene (5 bases). CDR1 is SQVTM and CDR2 is ANQGSEA in the germline V gene. The CDR3 is 17 residues long. Trimming removed 5 bases from V and 4 bases from J, with 25 bases in between. The CDR3 loop is CSVMAFPRARAADTQYF. The CDR3 region has the DNA TGCAGCGTTATGGCTTTCCCCCGGGCGAGGGCGGCAGATACGCAGTATTTT.